This entry concerns a single T cell receptor (beta chain). What this receptor recognizes is not known. Base qualities are missing; no much larger clone stands one base away. The CDR3 regions of human TCRbeta chains were analyzed by immunosequencing. In the authors' own workflow: TCRs in the repertoires were matched against a reference library of SARS-CoV-2-specific TCRs that had been generated with the MIRA antigen-specificity platform. Breadth was defined as the fraction of unique TCRs that were SARS-CoV-2-associated, and depth was defined as the fraction of total T cells that were SARS-CoV-2-associated. Each spike-specific TCR was assigned to its reactive spike region and to a CD4 or CD8 class using the MIRA data. Log10-transformed breadth and depth values were compared by one-way ANOVA with Sidak's multiple comparisons tests. TCRdb took over this immuneACCESS table, retaining in-frame rearrangements with V and J assigned. Such tables are incomplete; in checked studies, under half of the missing clones stem from an unresolved V gene, and the remainder is unexplained. V, J and clone size derive from that table, while D and trimming were established from the DNA sequence. The sample includes 200,000 to 250,000 clones, with around 94% observed a single time. Approximately 1.5% of the sample rests with the top ten.

Looking up the germline V gene yields CDR1 ENHRY and CDR2 SYGVKD. Trimming leaves V shorter by 2 bases and J shorter by 4 bases, with the junction holding 7 bases beyond the gene matches. Including cysteine and phenylalanine, the CDR3 has 15 amino acids. CDR3 DNA is the only sequence kept; it has 45 bases, read in frame from the first base. The data were taken from a study of T cell responses to AZD1222 COVID-19 vaccine (dated by TCRdb to about 2021). Regarding the study in general: TCR sequencing was performed for 230 to 250 trial participants, of whom around 210 were given two doses of AZD1222 and some 26 were given two doses of MenACWY control vaccine. Trial participants were enrolled by age into subgroups of 18-55, 56-69 and 70-plus years, and 148, 28 and 57 TCR-sequenced participants, respectively, were included in these subgroups.

Overall results and qualifications from the work: After two AZD1222 doses, spike-specific TCR breadth and depth were significantly higher than at day 0 and than in MenACWY recipients. Participants were mostly white British and included more females than males, and it was suggested by the authors that clonal diversity may have been underestimated. The 56-69-year group was small, and its depth increase did not reach significance, likely because of low power. No day 14 peak-response samples were available, so repertoires were characterized only after the peak T cell response. CD4 TCRs associated with the vaccine covered the entire spike protein, and the dominant responses were in regions 160-218 and 743-854. Conclusions about previously exposed vaccinees were limited because only a handful of AZD1222 recipients were SARS-CoV-2 seropositive at baseline. Epitopes outside the regions mutated in the B.1.351 and B.1.1.7 variants were reportedly recognized by nearly half of the unique spike-specific TCRs.

The sample's time point, from its label and the paper: about 28 days (+/-7) after the second vaccine dose. What the treatment or condition label conveys for this sample: meningococcal conjugate vaccine given as trial control. Samples from vaccinated people were obtained from the UK trials COV001 and COV002, which included a single-blind randomized controlled phase 2/3 trial of AZD1222 (ChAdOx1 nCoV-19) in healthy adults. For TCRbeta chain sequencing, PBMC samples were collected from trial participants at day 0 and at day 28 after the second dose. The receptor's source is an adult who received the MenACWY meningococcal vaccine as a control. The sequence is built from TRBV10-3 and TRBJ2-7; 8 central bases correspond to TRBD2. The source material was peripheral blood, sampled 28 days after the second dose of the MenACWY control vaccine. The DNA reads TGTGCCATCAGTGAGGGGCGGGGGGATTCATACGAGCAGTACTTC. It translates to CAISEGRGDSYEQYF.